Listed here are 27 T cell receptor beta chains from one sample, sequenced in a study of blood T cells in healthy people across ages. With a J-beta primer mix and a sample-barcoded 5' primer, a second PCR ran about 7 to 12 cycles. TCRdb used MiXCR to reprocess the 5' RACE reads, holding one entry per CDR3 protein. The repertoire holds hundreds of thousands of distinct CDR3 sequences, with about 42% as singletons. Input material: blood. Receptor source: a woman aged 60-70 years in good health.

There are a few counts of this clonotype. The chain carries TRBV5-1 and TRBJ2-1; 11 nucleotides match TRBD2. Judging by the DNA end, TRBJ2-7 fits better; the J call may be wrong. Per the germline V gene, CDR1 is SGHRS and CDR2 is YFSETQ. CDR3 length: 16 residues. CDR3 region: CASSLEGTSGYNEQYF. Written as DNA, the CDR3 is TGCGCCAGCAGCTTGGAGGGGACTAGCGGATACAATGAGCAGTACTTC.

The V call is TRBV20-1, the J call TRBJ2-7; perhaps TRBD2 as D (6 bases). Between the trimmed V and J ends, which lost 5 bases and 4 bases, there was a span of 21 bases. The CDR3 spans 15 residues. Germline CDR1 and CDR2: DFQATT and SNEGSKA (reference sequence). The CDR3 loop reads CSAGGSGLANYEQYF. DNA for the CDR3: TGCAGTGCTGGGGGGTCTGGACTTGCGAATTACGAGCAGTACTTC.

This sequence joins TRBV5-1 and TRBJ2-5; D might be TRBD2 (6 bases). CDR1 SGHRS and CDR2 YFSETQ come from the germline V gene. This CDR3 is built from 16 residues. Trimming cost V 0 bases and J 11 bases, with 23 bases left between them. The CDR3 DNA sequence: TGCGCCAGCAGCTTGGGGTCAGGGACTTTCTACTATGAGCAGTACTTC. It codes for CASSLGSGTFYYEQYF.

The chain has TRBV6-6 and TRBJ2-7, with D unresolved. Germline V lookup: CDR1 MNHNY, CDR2 SVGAGI (reference sequence). V was pared by 3 bases and J by 0 bases, with 9 bases between. CDR3 length: 14 residues. As DNA, the CDR3 is TGTGCCAGCAGTTATCCGGCCGTCTCCTACGAGCAGTACTTC. Residues: CASSYPAVSYEQYF.

This clonotype has a handful of counts. The V and J genes are TRBV20-1 and TRBJ1-4, with D hard to call. The germline gives CDR1 DFQATT, CDR2 SNEGSKA (reference sequence). The CDR3 has 12 amino acids. V was shortened by 6 bases and J by 8 bases, with 13 bases between the two germline ends. The CDR3 nucleotides read TGCAGTGCGAAGTCTGGGAGGGAAAAACTGTTTTTT. This translates into CSAKSGREKLFF.

This chain links TRBV20-1 with TRBJ2-5; 7 bases match TRBD1. Germline CDR1 is DFQATT and CDR2 is SNEGSKA (reference sequence). The CDR3 has 15 amino acids. V gave up 0 bases and J gave up 4 bases; unmatched junction bases: 8. In nucleotides, the CDR3 is TGCAGTGCTAGAGATTTAGGGGGCTGGGGAGAGACCCAGTACTTC. Protein: CSARDLGGWGETQYF.

This clonotype came up a few times. This rearrangement joins TRBV6-6 to TRBJ2-7; no clear D gene. Per the germline V gene, CDR1 is MNHNY and CDR2 is SVGAGI (reference sequence). The CDR3 extends over 14 amino acids. The V gene lost 5 bases and the J gene lost 6 bases, with 17 bases spanning the gap. The CDR3 is CASSAGITSGEQYF. CDR3 sequence (DNA): TGTGCCAGCAGTGCTGGGATCACGTCGGGCGAGCAGTACTTC.

This chain joins TRBV21-1 and TRBJ2-7; whether TRBD1, the table's D call, matches the DNA was not checked. TRBV21-1 is noted as a pseudogene. This CDR3 is 14 amino acids long. Here the CDR3 DNA reads TGTGCCAGCAGCAACCGGGACAGGGTCCACGAGCAGTACTTC. Amino acids: CASSNRDRVHEQYF.

There are a few counts of this clonotype. This rearrangement joins TRBV30 to TRBJ1-1; weak D call: TRBD1 (5 bases). The CDR3 totals 11 residues. V was cut by 0 bases and J by 10 bases, with 9 bases left in between. Germline values: CDR1 GTSNPN, CDR2 SVGIG (reference sequence). CDR3 nucleotides: TGTGCCTGGAGTGTCGGGGCGGGAGCTTTCTTT. Its translation is CAWSVGAGAFF. Full variable domain (outside the CDR3, taken from reference TRBV30 and TRBJ1-1): SQTIHQWPATLVQPVGSPLSLECTVEGTSNPNLYWYRQAAGRGLQLLFYSVGIGQISSEVPQNLSASRPQDRQFILSSKKLLLSDSGFYLCAWSVGAGAFFGQGTRLTVV.

The chain is built from TRBV10-3 and TRBJ2-5; D is unresolved. The V and J ends lost 0 bases and 3 bases respectively, with 11 bases between them. The CDR3 is 15 amino acids. Germline V CDR1 and CDR2: ENHRY, SYGVKD. CDR3 region: CAISESPGGKETQYF. The CDR3 bases are TGTGCCATCAGTGAGTCCCCCGGCGGAAAAGAGACCCAGTACTTC.

This chain joins TRBV6-5 and TRBJ1-1; 9 nucleotides match TRBD1. The length of the CDR3 is 19 residues. The J segment lost 4 bases and the V segment lost 0 bases, leaving 15 bases of the junction unmatched. Germline CDR1 and CDR2: MNHEY and SVGAGI. CDR3 in DNA: TGTGCCAGCAGTTACTCGTCCGGGACAGGGTTAAATGTGGCCACTGAAGCTTTCTTT. It is translated as CASSYSSGTGLNVATEAFF.

The chain recombines TRBV9 with TRBJ2-7; D perhaps matches TRBD1 (5 bases). Germline V CDR1 and CDR2: SGDLS, YYNGEE. The CDR3 runs to 16 residues. The ends were cut back, 1 base at V and 0 bases at J, with 14 bases in the middle. The CDR3 sequence is CASSVSGPAPSYEQYF. The CDR3 DNA sequence: TGTGCCAGCAGCGTATCAGGGCCCGCACCCTCCTACGAGCAGTACTTC.

The gene calls are TRBV29-1 and TRBJ1-2; D gene uncertain. Germline CDR1 SQVTM, CDR2 ANQGSEA. Trimming removed 7 bases at V and 4 bases at J, with 16 bases between. The CDR3 is 13 amino acids. The DNA of the CDR3 is TGCAGCGCCCGCTCAGTAGTCGGCTATGGCTACACCTTC. Encoded protein: CSARSVVGYGYTF.

This clonotype was observed a handful of times. The chain carries TRBV25-1 and TRBJ1-5; possible D gene TRBD1, 5 bases. V lost 2 bases and J 1 base, leaving 9 bases between the germline ends. This CDR3 spans 15 amino acids. CDR1 is MGHDK and CDR2 is SYGVNS in the germline V gene. The chain's CDR3 is CASSEVGGSNQPQHF. The CDR3 DNA reads as TGTGCCAGCAGTGAAGTTGGGGGAAGCAATCAGCCCCAGCATTTT.

The gene calls are TRBV7-2 and TRBJ2-7, with 9 positions matching TRBD2. Germline values: CDR1 SGHTA, CDR2 FQGNSA. This CDR3 comprises 20 residues. V was pared by 8 bases and J by 4 bases, with 27 bases of the junction left unmatched. CDR3 sequence: CASGPHREGRVGLASYEQYF. The CDR3 DNA sequence: TGTGCCAGCGGCCCCCACCGTGAGGGGAGGGTAGGACTAGCGTCGTACGAGCAGTACTTC.

The chain recombines TRBV20-1 with TRBJ1-2, with no clear D. Germline-derived CDR1 and CDR2 are DFQATT and SNEGSKA (reference sequence). Between the trimmed V and J ends, which lost 2 bases and 8 bases, there was a span of 6 bases. The CDR3 length is 10 residues. The CDR3 nucleotides are TGCAGTGCTAGATTGGGCGGCTACACCTTC. This translates into CSARLGGYTF.

This clonotype was picked up a small number of times. This chain connects TRBV19 to TRBJ2-3; 14 bases fit TRBD2. V lost 7 bases to trimming and J lost 0 bases; unmatched junction nucleotides: 6. Germline CDR1 and CDR2: LNHDA and SQIVND (reference sequence). The CDR3 consists of 17 residues. The CDR3 protein is CASTSGTSGGSTDTQYF. CDR3 in DNA: TGTGCCAGTACCAGCGGGACTAGCGGGGGAAGCACAGATACGCAGTATTTT.

This rearrangement joins TRBV9 to TRBJ1-1; 7 bases agree with TRBD1. Unmatched junction bases numbered 14, after V lost 4 bases and J lost 2 bases. This CDR3 spans 17 amino acids. Germline assignment: CDR1 SGDLS and CDR2 YYNGEE. CDR3 DNA: TGTGCCAGCAGCTCCCCCGGCGGACGGACAGGAAACACTGAAGCTTTCTTT. Encoded protein: CASSSPGGRTGNTEAFF.

The chain carries TRBV14 and TRBJ2-3; TRBD1 aligns across 7 bases. The J segment lost 5 bases and the V segment lost 0 bases, leaving 8 bases of the junction unmatched. Germline V gives CDR1 SGHDN, CDR2 FVKESK. The CDR3 sequence is 16 residues long. The CDR3 DNA follows: TGTGCCAGCAGCCAAGATCTATGGCAGGGGGTAGATACGCAGTATTTT. Translating gives CASSQDLWQGVDTQYF.

Only a few counts were recorded for this clonotype. This chain uses TRBV7-9 with TRBJ2-6; D is uncertain. The germline gives CDR1 SEHNR, CDR2 FQNEAQ (reference sequence). The germline V and J ends were trimmed by 4 bases and 0 bases, with 7 bases remaining between them. The CDR3 length is 15 residues. The CDR3 DNA is TGTGCCAGCAGCTCCAGTTACTCTGGGGCCAACGTCCTGACTTTC. Translation gives CASSSSYSGANVLTF.

This clonotype was seen more than once but under ten times. This chain connects TRBV10-3 to TRBJ1-1, with D possibly matching TRBD1 (6 bases). Looked up from germline, CDR1 is ENHRY and CDR2 is SYGVKD. Trimming removed 6 bases at V and 1 base at J, with 9 bases between. The CDR3 is made up of 13 amino acids. The CDR3 loop is CAISQQGNTEAFF. As DNA, the CDR3 is TGTGCCATCAGCCAACAGGGGAACACTGAAGCTTTCTTT.

Ten or more counts support this clonotype. The chain is built from TRBV6-2 or TRBV6-3 and TRBJ2-5; D remains unclear. Trimming cost V 2 bases and J 5 bases, with 3 bases left between them. The CDR3 runs 11 residues. The germline gives CDR1 MNHEY, CDR2 SVGEGT. CDR3 DNA: TGTGCCAGCAGTTACCGGGAGACCCAGTACTTC. It encodes CASSYRETQYF.

The chain employs TRBV5-1 and TRBJ2-3; 7 nucleotides line up with TRBD2. Germline V gene sequence: CDR1 SGHRS, CDR2 YFSETQ. The CDR3 sequence is 16 residues long. V gave up 4 bases and J gave up 2 bases; unmatched junction bases: 10. In DNA, the CDR3 is TGCGCCAGCAGCGGCAACCAAGCGGGGACCACAGATACGCAGTATTTT. Its protein is CASSGNQAGTTDTQYF.

The chain uses TRBV11-2 and TRBJ2-4; D may correspond to TRBD1 or TRBD2 (7 bases each). The V end lost 2 bases, the J end lost 3 bases, and 29 bases lay between the germline ends. CDR1 SGHAT and CDR2 FQNNGV come from the germline V gene. The length of the CDR3 is 21 residues. The CDR3 DNA is TGTGCCAGCAGCTTAATCAGGGGGGGACCTGACAAAGCCCGGGGCAAAAACATTCAGTACTTC. Its protein product is CASSLIRGGPDKARGKNIQYF. The full variable domain, with the rest looked up from reference TRBV11-2 and TRBJ2-4, is EAGVAQSPRYKIIEKRQSVAFWCNPISGHATLYWYQQILGQGPKLLIQFQNNGVVDDSQLPKDRFSAERLKGVDSTLKIQPAKLEDSAVYLCASSLIRGGPDKARGKNIQYFGAGTRLSVL.

This clonotype came up a few times. The V gene is TRBV5-5, the J gene TRBJ2-5; possibly TRBD2 for D (7 bases). The CDR3 consists of 13 residues. Germline V CDR1 and CDR2: SGHKS, YYEKEE (reference sequence). V was clipped by 5 bases and J by 11 bases, with 19 bases between them. The CDR3 coding sequence is TGTGCCAGCAGTCTAGGGGGGGCCTTTGAGCAGTACTTC. It specifies CASSLGGAFEQYF.

The V and J genes are TRBV7-9 and TRBJ2-4, with D possibly being TRBD1 (5 bases). Trimming took 2 bases from V and 13 from J, leaving 12 bases between them. CDR1 SEHNR and CDR2 FQNEAQ come from the germline V gene (reference sequence). The CDR3 is made up of 12 amino acids. CDR3 in DNA: TGTGCCAGCAGCTTAAAACCGACAGAGCAGTACTTC. This gives the protein CASSLKPTEQYF.

Only one count was recorded for this clonotype. The chain employs TRBV3-1 and TRBJ1-2, with no clear D. Germline lookup yields CDR1 LGHDT and CDR2 YNNKEL (reference sequence). Trimming stripped 1 base from V and 8 bases from J, with 11 bases between. This CDR3 contains 13 residues. CDR3: CASSQGQEEGYTF. The CDR3 coding sequence is TGTGCCAGCAGCCAAGGTCAGGAAGAGGGCTACACCTTC.